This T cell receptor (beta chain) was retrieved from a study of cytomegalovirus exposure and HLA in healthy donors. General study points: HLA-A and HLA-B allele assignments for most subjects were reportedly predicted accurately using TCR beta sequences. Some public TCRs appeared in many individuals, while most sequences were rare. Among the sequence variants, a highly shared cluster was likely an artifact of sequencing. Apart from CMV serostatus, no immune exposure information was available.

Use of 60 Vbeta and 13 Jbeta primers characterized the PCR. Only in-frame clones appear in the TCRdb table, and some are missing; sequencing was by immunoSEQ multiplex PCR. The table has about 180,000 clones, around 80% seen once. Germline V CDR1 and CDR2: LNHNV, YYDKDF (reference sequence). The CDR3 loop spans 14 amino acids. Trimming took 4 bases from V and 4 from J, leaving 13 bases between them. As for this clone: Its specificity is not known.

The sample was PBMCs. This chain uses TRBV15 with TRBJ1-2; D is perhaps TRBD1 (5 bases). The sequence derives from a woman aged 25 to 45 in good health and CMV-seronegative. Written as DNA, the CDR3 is TGTGCCACCAGCACACGACTCGACAGCTATGGCTACACCTTC. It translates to CATSTRLDSYGYTF.